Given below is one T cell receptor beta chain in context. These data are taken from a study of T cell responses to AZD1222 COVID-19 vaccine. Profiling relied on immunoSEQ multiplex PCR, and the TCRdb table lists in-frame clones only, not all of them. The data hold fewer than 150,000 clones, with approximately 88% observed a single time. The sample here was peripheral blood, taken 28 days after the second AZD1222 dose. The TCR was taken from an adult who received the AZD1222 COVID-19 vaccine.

CDR3 sequence (DNA): TGTGCCAGCAGCTTAAACCTCGTGGAGACCCAGTACTTC. Translated: CASSLNLVETQYF. The chain is built from TRBV7-2 and TRBJ2-5; D gene unclear. Germline loops: CDR1 SGHTA, CDR2 FQGNSA. The CDR3 is 13 amino acids. Trimming stripped 2 bases from V and 5 bases from J, with 9 bases between.